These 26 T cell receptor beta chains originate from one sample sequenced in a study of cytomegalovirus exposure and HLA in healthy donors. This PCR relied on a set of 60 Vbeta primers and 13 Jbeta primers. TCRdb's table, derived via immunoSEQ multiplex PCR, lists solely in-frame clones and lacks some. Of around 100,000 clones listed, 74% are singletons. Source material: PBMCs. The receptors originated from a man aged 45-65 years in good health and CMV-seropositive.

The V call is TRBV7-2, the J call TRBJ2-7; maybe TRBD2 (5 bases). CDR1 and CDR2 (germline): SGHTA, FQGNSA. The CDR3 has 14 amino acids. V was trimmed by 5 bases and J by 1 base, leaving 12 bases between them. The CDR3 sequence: CASSPGYGSYEQYF. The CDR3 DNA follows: TGTGCCAGCAGCCCGGGGTACGGGTCCTACGAGCAGTACTTC.

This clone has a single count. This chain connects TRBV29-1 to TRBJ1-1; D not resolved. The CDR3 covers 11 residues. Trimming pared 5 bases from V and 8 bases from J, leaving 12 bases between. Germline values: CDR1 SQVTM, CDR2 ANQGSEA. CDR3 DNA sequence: TGCAGCGTTAAGGCCATGGAGGAAGCTTTCTTT. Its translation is CSVKAMEEAFF.

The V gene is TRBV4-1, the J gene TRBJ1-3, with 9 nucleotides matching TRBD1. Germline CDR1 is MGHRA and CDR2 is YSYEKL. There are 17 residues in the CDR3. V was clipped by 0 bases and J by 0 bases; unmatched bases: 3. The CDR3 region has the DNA TGCGCCAGCAGCCAAGATACAGGGGGCCTCTCTGGAAACACCATATATTTT. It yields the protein CASSQDTGGLSGNTIYF.

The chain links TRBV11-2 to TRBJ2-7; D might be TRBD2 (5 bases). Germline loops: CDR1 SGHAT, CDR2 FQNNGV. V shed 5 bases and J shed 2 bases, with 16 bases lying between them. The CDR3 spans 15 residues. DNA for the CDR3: TGTGCCAGCAGCCAGGTGCGCGCGAGGGCCTACGAGCAGTACTTC. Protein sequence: CASSQVRARAYEQYF.

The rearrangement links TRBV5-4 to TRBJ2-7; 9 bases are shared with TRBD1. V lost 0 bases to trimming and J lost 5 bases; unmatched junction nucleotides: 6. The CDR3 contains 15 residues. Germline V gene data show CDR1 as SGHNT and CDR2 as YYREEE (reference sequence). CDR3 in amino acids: CASSLERTGDDEQYF. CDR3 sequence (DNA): TGTGCCAGCAGCTTGGAGAGGACAGGGGACGACGAGCAGTACTTC.

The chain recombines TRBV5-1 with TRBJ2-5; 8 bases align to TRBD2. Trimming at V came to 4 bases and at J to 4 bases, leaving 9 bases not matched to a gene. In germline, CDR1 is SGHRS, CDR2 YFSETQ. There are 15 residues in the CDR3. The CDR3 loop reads CASSDPGGPGETQYF. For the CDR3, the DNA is TGCGCCAGCAGCGACCCGGGGGGGCCAGGAGAGACCCAGTACTTC.

This CDR3 is CASSAGDYEQYF. The DNA of the CDR3 is TGTGCCAGCTCCGCAGGGGACTACGAGCAGTACTTC. The chain joins TRBV7-9 to TRBJ2-7; D might be TRBD1 (6 bases). Trimming took 8 bases from V and 3 from J, leaving 11 bases between them. The CDR3 runs to 12 residues. The germline gives CDR1 SEHNR, CDR2 FQNEAQ (reference sequence).

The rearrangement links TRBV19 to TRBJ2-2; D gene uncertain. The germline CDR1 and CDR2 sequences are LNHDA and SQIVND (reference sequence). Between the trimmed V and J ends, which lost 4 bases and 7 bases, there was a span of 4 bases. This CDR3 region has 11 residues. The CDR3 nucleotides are TGTGCCAGTAGTACGAGCGGGGAGCTGTTTTTT. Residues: CASSTSGELFF.

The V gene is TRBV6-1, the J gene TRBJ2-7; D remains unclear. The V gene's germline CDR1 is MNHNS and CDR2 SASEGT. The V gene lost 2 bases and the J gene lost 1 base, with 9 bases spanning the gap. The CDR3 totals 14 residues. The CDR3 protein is CASSEYGSSYEQYF. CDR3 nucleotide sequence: TGTGCCAGCAGTGAATACGGGTCTTCCTACGAGCAGTACTTC.

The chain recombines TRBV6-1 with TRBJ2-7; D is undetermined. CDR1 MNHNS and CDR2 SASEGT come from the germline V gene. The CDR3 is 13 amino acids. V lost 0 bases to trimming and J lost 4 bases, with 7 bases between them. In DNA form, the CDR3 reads TGTGCCAGCAGTGAAGCCCCACGGTACGAGCAGTACTTC. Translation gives CASSEAPRYEQYF.

The CDR3 loop is CATDSGTQYF. As DNA, the CDR3 is TGTGCCACCGACTCGGGGACCCAGTACTTC. J is TRBJ2-5 and V is TRBV2, with no clear D. Germline V gene lookup returns CDR1 SNHLY and CDR2 FYNNEI. Trimming took 10 bases from V and 7 from J, leaving 10 bases between them. The CDR3 totals 10 residues.

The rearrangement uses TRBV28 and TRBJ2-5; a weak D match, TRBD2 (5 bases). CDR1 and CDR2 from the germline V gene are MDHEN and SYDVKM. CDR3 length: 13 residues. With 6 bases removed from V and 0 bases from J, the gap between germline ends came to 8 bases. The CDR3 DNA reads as TGTGCCAGCAGCCTGGACTACCAAGAGACCCAGTACTTC. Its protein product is CASSLDYQETQYF.

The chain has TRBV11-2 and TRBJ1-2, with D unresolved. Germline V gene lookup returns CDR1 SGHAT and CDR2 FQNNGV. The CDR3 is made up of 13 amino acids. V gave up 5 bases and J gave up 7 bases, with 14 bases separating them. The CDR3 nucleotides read TGTGCCAGCAGCCCAGGACTGAGCGGTGGCTACACCTTC. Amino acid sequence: CASSPGLSGGYTF.

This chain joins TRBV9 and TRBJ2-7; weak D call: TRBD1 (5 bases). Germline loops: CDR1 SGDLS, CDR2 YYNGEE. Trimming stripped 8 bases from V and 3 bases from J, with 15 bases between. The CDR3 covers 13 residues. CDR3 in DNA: TGTGCCAGGGGCCCAGGGAACTGCTACGAGCAGTACTTC. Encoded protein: CARGPGNCYEQYF.

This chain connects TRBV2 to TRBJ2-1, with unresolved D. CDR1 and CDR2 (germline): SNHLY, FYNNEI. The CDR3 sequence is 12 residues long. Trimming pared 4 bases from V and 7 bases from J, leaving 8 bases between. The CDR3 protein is CASSGRRNEQFF. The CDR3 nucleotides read TGTGCCAGCAGTGGACGGCGGAATGAGCAGTTCTTC.

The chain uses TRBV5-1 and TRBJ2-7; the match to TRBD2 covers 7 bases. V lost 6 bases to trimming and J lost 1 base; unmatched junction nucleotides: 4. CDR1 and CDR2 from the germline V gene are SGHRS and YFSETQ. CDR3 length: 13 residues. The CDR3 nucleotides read TGCGCCAGCACTCTGGGGGGGTCCTACGAGCAGTACTTC. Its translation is CASTLGGSYEQYF.

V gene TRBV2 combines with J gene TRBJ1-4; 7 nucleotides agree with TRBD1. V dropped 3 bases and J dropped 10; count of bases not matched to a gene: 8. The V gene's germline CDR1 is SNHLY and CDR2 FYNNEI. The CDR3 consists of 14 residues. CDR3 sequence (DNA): TGTGCCAGCAGTGAGCCCCGACAGGGTCGAAAACTGTTTTTT. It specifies CASSEPRQGRKLFF. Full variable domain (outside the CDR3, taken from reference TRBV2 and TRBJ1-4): EPEVTQTPSHQVTQMGQEVILRCVPISNHLYFYWYRQILGQKVEFLVSFYNNEISEKSEIFDDQFSVERPDGSNFTLKIRSTKLEDSAMYFCASSEPRQGRKLFFGSGTQLSVL.

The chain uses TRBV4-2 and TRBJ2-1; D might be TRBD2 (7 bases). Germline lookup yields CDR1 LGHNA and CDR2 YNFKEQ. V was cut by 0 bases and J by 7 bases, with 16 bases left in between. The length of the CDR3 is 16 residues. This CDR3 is CASSQEGGTNSNEQFF. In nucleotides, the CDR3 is TGTGCCAGCAGCCAAGAGGGGGGGACAAATTCGAATGAGCAGTTCTTC.

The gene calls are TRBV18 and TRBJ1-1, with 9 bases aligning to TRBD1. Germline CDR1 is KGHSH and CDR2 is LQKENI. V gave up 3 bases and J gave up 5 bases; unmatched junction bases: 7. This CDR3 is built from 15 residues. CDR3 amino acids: CASSPTGQGTTEAFF. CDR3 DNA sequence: TGTGCCAGCTCACCTACGGGACAGGGTACGACTGAAGCTTTCTTT.

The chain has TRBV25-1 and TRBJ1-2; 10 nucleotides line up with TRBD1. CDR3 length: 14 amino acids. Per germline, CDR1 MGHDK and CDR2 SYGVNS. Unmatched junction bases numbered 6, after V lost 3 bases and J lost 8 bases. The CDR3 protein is CASSDRDRGQGYTF. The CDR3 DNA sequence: TGTGCCAGCAGTGACCGTGACAGGGGGCAAGGCTACACCTTC.

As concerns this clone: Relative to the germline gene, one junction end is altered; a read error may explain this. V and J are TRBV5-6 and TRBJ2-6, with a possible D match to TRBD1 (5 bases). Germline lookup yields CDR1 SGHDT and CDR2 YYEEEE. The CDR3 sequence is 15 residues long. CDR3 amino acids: CASSPGRSGANGLTF. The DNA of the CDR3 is TGTGCCAGCAGCCCCGGACGGTCTGGGGCCAACGGCCTGACTTTC.

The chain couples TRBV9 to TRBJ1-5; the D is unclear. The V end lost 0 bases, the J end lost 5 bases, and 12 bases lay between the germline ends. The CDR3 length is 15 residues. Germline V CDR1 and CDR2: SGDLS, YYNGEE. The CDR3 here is CASSVGKGADQPQHF. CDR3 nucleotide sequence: TGTGCCAGCAGCGTAGGAAAGGGAGCCGATCAGCCCCAGCATTTT.

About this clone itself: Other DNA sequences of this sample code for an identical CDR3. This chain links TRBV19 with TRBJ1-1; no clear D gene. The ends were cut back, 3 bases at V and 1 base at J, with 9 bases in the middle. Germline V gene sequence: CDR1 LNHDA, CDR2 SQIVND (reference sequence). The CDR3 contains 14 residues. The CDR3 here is CASSIGGKNTEAFF. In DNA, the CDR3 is TGTGCCAGTAGTATCGGAGGTAAGAACACTGAAGCTTTCTTT.

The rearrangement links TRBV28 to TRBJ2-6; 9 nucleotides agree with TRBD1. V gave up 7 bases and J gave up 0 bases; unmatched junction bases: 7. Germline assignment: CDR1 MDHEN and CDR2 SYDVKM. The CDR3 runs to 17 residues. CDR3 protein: CASNTGGSLSGANVLTF. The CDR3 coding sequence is TGTGCCAGCAATACAGGGGGCTCGCTCTCTGGGGCCAACGTCCTGACTTTC.

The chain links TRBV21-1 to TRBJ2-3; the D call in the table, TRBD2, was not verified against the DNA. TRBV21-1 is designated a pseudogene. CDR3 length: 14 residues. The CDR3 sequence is CASGTGSSTDTQYF. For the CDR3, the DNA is TGTGCCAGCGGAACGGGTTCTAGCACAGATACGCAGTATTTT.

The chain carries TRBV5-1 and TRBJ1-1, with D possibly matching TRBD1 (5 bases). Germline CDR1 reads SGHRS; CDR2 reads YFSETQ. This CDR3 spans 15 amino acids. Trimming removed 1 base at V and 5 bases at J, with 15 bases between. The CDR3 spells CASSLLGEGHTEAFF. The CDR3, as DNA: TGCGCCAGCAGCTTGTTAGGGGAGGGCCATACTGAAGCTTTCTTT.